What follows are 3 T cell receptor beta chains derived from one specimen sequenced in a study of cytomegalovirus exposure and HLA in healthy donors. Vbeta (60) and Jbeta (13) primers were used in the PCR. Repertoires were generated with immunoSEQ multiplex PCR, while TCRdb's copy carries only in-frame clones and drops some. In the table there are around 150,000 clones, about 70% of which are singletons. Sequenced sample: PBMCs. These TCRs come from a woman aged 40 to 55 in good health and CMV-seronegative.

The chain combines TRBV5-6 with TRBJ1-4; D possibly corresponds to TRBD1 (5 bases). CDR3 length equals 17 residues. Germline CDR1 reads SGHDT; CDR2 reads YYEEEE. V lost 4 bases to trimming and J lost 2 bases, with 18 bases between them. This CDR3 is CASSTAGGEGTNEKLFF. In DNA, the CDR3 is TGTGCCAGCAGCACTGCGGGGGGAGAGGGGACTAATGAAAAACTGTTTTTT. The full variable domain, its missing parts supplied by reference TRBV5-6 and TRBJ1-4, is DAGVTQSPTHLIKTRGQQVTLRCSPKSGHDTVSWYQQALGQGPQFIFQYYEEEERQRGNFPDRFSGHQFPNYSSELNVNALLLGDSALYLCASSTAGGEGTNEKLFFGSGTQLSVL.

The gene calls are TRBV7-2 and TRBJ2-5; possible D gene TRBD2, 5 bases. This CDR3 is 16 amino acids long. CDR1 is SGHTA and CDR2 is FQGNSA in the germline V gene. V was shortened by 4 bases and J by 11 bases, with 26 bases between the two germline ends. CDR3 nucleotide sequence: TGTGCCAGCAGCTCCCCCGTGGTAGGACTCTACTCAGAGCAGTACTTC. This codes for CASSSPVVGLYSEQYF.

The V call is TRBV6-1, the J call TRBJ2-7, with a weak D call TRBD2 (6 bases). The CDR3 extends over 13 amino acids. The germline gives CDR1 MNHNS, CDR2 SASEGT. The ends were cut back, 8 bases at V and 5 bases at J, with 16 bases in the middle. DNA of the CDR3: TGTGCCAGCCTTGGGGAGGTTTGGGACGAGCAGTACTTC. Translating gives CASLGEVWDEQYF.